Each of the 15 T cell receptor beta chains below was sequenced from the same sample in a study of T cells in Graves' hyperthyroidism and ophthalmopathy. What was amplified from RNA transcripts were TCR beta CDR3 regions. Carried out on the TCR CDR3, a first-round RT-PCR used the HTBI primer set. TCRdb analysed the multiplex PCR reads with MiXCR anew, one entry per CDR3 protein. The sample holds approximately 520,000 distinct CDR3 sequences; 20% are singletons and the top ten take roughly 29%. Material: blood. These TCRs come from a man aged 18 to 35 with Graves' hyperthyroidism.

The chain joins TRBV11-2 to TRBJ2-5, with 7 bases fitting TRBD2. Trimming removed 5 bases from V and 4 bases from J; junction bases left unmatched: 7. The CDR3 has 14 residues. The germline V gene encodes CDR1 SGHAT and CDR2 FQNNGV. The CDR3: CASSPREGGETQYF. CDR3 bases: TGTGCCAGCAGCCCCAGGGAGGGAGGAGAGACCCAGTACTTC.

DNA for the CDR3: TGTGCCAGCAGCTTAGCAACAGGGGGCGAAAACACCATATATTTT. It translates to CASSLATGGENTIYF. The chain recombines TRBV7-2 with TRBJ1-3, with 9 bases fitting TRBD1. This CDR3 has 15 residues. V lost 0 bases to trimming and J lost 6 bases; unmatched junction nucleotides: 3. CDR1 and CDR2 from the germline V gene are SGHTA and FQGNSA.

Worth noting for this clonotype: A junction boundary mismatches the germline segment, possibly from a read error. The J gene is TRBJ2-2, the V gene TRBV5-1, with D perhaps TRBD2 (5 bases). This CDR3 contains 11 residues. The germline CDR1 and CDR2 sequences are SGHRS and YFSETQ. CDR3 coding DNA: TGCGCCAGCAGCTTATCCGGGGAGCTGTGTTTT. Translated: CASSLSGELCF.

The gene calls are TRBV2 and TRBJ2-7; 9 nucleotides line up with TRBD1. This CDR3 region has 15 residues. CDR1 SNHLY and CDR2 FYNNEI come from the germline V gene. Unmatched junction bases numbered 9, after V lost 6 bases and J lost 3 bases. CDR3 residues: CASSVMGQGNYEQYF. The CDR3 nucleotides are TGTGCCAGCAGCGTGATGGGACAGGGAAACTACGAGCAGTACTTC.

This clonotype has at least ten counts. The chain joins TRBV7-9 to TRBJ2-7; either TRBD1 or TRBD2 may supply D (5 bases each). The CDR3 is 14 residues long. CDR1 SEHNR and CDR2 FQNEAQ come from the germline V gene (reference sequence). V was shortened by 4 bases and J by 5 bases, with 15 bases between the two germline ends. CDR3 sequence (DNA): TGTGCCAGCAGCTCTGCGAGGGGTAGTGACGAGCAGTACTTC. Protein product: CASSSARGSDEQYF.

V gene TRBV6-1 combines with J gene TRBJ1-2, with D hard to call. The CDR3 totals 12 residues. Trimming left V 5 bases short and J 8 bases short, with 12 bases between. CDR1 and CDR2 from the germline V gene are MNHNS and SASEGT. The CDR3 nucleotides read TGTGCCAGCAGTCCCACGTATGGAGGCTACACCTTC. Protein sequence: CASSPTYGGYTF.

With respect to this clonotype: This sequence may be a read error, since a much larger clone differs from it by one base. The rearrangement uses TRBV25-1 and TRBJ2-7; 9 nucleotides line up with TRBD1. This CDR3 comprises 15 residues. Germline V gives CDR1 MGHDK, CDR2 SYGVNS. Trimming cost V 3 bases and J 4 bases; bases outside gene matches: 7. CDR3 DNA: TGTGCCAGCAGTGACTCGGGGGACAGGGAGTACGAGCAGTACTTC. Its translation: CASSDSGDREYEQYF.

This clonotype was recorded many times. This chain links TRBV6-5 with TRBJ2-2; TRBD1 matches 11 bases. Germline assignment: CDR1 MNHEY and CDR2 SVGAGI. V was pared by 2 bases and J by 6 bases, with 2 bases of the junction left unmatched. The CDR3 spans 15 residues. The CDR3 spells CASSYGTGGAGELFF. The CDR3 DNA reads TGTGCCAGCAGTTACGGGACAGGGGGAGCCGGGGAGCTGTTTTTT.

Ten or more counts support this clonotype. The chain employs TRBV28 and TRBJ1-1; unclear D gene. Germline CDR1 MDHEN, CDR2 SYDVKM. V lost 7 bases to trimming and J lost 0 bases, with 9 bases between them. The CDR3 consists of 13 residues. As DNA, the CDR3 is TGTGCCAGCACCGGGCAGATGAACACTGAAGCTTTCTTT. It translates to CASTGQMNTEAFF. Using reference TRBV28 and TRBJ1-1 for the parts outside the CDR3, the full variable domain is DVKVTQSSRYLVKRTGEKVFLECVQDMDHENMFWYRQDPGLGLRLIYFSYDVKMKEKGDIPEGYSVSREKKERFSLILESASTNQTSMYLCASTGQMNTEAFFGQGTRLTVV.

By share, this clonotype counts as medium-sized. The chain carries TRBV28 and TRBJ1-2; a weak D match, TRBD1 (5 bases). Germline loops: CDR1 MDHEN, CDR2 SYDVKM. The V end was cut by 2 bases, the J end by 2 bases, with 12 bases between. The CDR3 extends over 15 amino acids. In DNA form, the CDR3 reads TGTGCCAGCAGTTTACCGGGTGAGGGGAACTATGGCTACACCTTC. Protein: CASSLPGEGNYGYTF.

This chain links TRBV6-4 with TRBJ1-5; D is unresolved. Germline CDR1 and CDR2: MRHNA and SNTAGT. V was clipped by 8 bases and J by 0 bases, with 14 bases between them. The CDR3 is 15 amino acids. CDR3 nucleotide sequence: TGTGCCAGCCGTAGCAGGTGCTATAGCAATCAGCCCCAGCATTTT. Translation gives CASRSRCYSNQPQHF.

This clonotype was seen many times. The junction and the germline gene differ at one end; a read error may be behind it. The V call is TRBV29-1, the J call TRBJ2-2; 10 nucleotides match TRBD1. The germline V gene encodes CDR1 SQVTM and CDR2 ANQGSEA. The CDR3 consists of 14 residues. The CDR3, as DNA: TGCAGCGTCGAAGACAGGGGGCTGGCCGGGGAGCTGTTTTTT. It encodes CSVEDRGLAGELFF.

This chain uses TRBV5-1 with TRBJ2-5, with a possible D match to TRBD1 (5 bases). CDR3 length: 15 amino acids. Germline CDR1 reads SGHRS; CDR2 reads YFSETQ. Deletions cut 1 base from V and 5 bases from J, with 15 bases between. The CDR3 spells CASSLYSGARETQYF. CDR3 DNA sequence: TGCGCCAGCAGCTTGTACAGTGGGGCCAGGGAGACCCAGTACTTC.

The rearrangement links TRBV29-1 to TRBJ2-7; 11 bases are a match to TRBD2. The J segment lost 6 bases and the V segment lost 7 bases, leaving 5 bases of the junction unmatched. This CDR3 is built from 12 residues. Germline CDR1 reads SQVTM; CDR2 reads ANQGSEA. CDR3 sequence: CSGTGTSGEQYF. The CDR3 DNA sequence: TGCAGCGGAACCGGGACTAGCGGCGAGCAGTACTTC.

This clonotype occurred many times. In DNA, the CDR3 is TGTGCCAGCAGTTACTCCCCAGGGCCGGAAGCTTTCTTT. Translating it yields CASSYSPGPEAFF. The chain carries TRBV6-5 and TRBJ1-1, with D perhaps matching TRBD1 (5 bases). The germline V gene encodes CDR1 MNHEY and CDR2 SVGAGI. The CDR3 length is 13 residues. The V end was cut by 0 bases, the J end by 8 bases, with 10 bases between.